This T cell receptor (beta chain) was observed in a study of shared clonotypes between healthy human individuals (dated by TCRdb to about 2020). For the study in its entirety: A few men and two women, aged 18 to 49 years, made up the cohort. To estimate repertoire size and how much clonotypes are shared between individuals, the study performed deep sequencing of blood TCR repertoires from about 5 healthy adults. For each donor, three plates each were used for CD4 naive and CD4 memory, two plates were used for CD8 naive, and one plate was used for CD8 memory. Between about 0.8 and 9.5 billion PBMCs per donor were obtained by leukapheresis. Different laboratories and diverse techniques were used to prepare libraries and sequence TCR repertoires, to increase sequencing depth and limit assay-specific biases.

On the study overall, not on this receptor specifically: Naive subsets generally had larger estimated clonotype richness than memory subsets did. Sampling was restricted to blood, and TCR repertoires in tissue are likely to differ from TCR repertoires in blood. Even with the large sequencing depth, rarefaction of the sorted-subset datasets indicated that sequencing was incomplete. Compared with non-shared clonotypes, the clonotypes found in all four sorted-subset donors had higher generation probabilities. Pairwise subsampling indicated that sequencing depth was expected to affect the degree of clonotype sharing among donors. Sharing across a handful of donors was observed for approximately 5% of naive CD4, under 4% of naive CD8, 2% to 2.5% of memory CD4, and less than 0.45% of memory CD8 clonotypes. Because the study included a small number of donors, the genetic and exposure-history diversity represented was limited.

For this chain, trimming is 0 bases at the V end and 7 bases at the J end, and the number of junction bases without a gene match is 10. The germline V gene encodes CDR1 SGHDT and CDR2 YYEEEE. There are 16 amino acids in the CDR3, from cysteine to phenylalanine inclusive. Here the CDR3 DNA is all that survives: 48 bases in frame from base 1. A note on this clone: Its antigen target is currently unknown. The sample holds no much larger clone one base away, and base qualities are not on file.

TCR CDR3 regions were amplified from genomic DNA by multiplex PCR using the deep immunoSEQ assay. Extracted genomic DNA from each cell subset was distributed evenly across all wells of several immunoSEQ 96-well plates, and each plate was treated as a replicate. For sorted subsets, approximately 210 ng of genomic DNA, equivalent to some 30,000 T cell genomes, went into each replicate PCR. Purified libraries were quantified with a Qubit 3.0 fluorometer, sized on a Bioanalyzer 2100, and re-quantified with the KAPA Library Quantification kit. A separate single-read 150-cycle Illumina NextSeq 550 flow cell was used to sequence each immunoSEQ 96-well plate. In the original analysis: Because the immunoSEQ output included only junctional sequences and no quality scores, the filtering could not be the same as the filtering used for full-length reads. Sequences were annotated with PyIR, a Python wrapper for IgBLAST v1.9, using IMGT germline references to assign V/J genes and CDR3. Reads were removed for weak V/J assignments (E-value above 1e-6), missing CDR3, stop codons, out-of-frame junctions, or ambiguous translated residues. V3J clonotypes were defined as sequences sharing an identical inferred V gene, J gene, and CDR3 amino acid sequence. To compute the percentage overlap between repertoires, the number of shared unique clonotypes was divided by the size of the smaller repertoire. Richness of each repertoire was evaluated using RTK rarefaction, the Chao1 estimator, and Recon v2.1 estimates of unobserved clonotypes. OLGA was used to compute generation probabilities for all TCRbeta clonotypes that the gDNA method yielded from a few donors. TCRdb obtained this table from immuneACCESS and retained in-frame rearrangements with V and J assigned. These tables miss some clones; where compared with another copy, unresolved V genes account for less than half of the shortfall, and the remainder is unexplained. That table supplies the V and J calls and clone size; D and trimming were determined from the DNA. For this sample the table gives about 1.9 million clones, of which just under 95% were detected only once. More than 1.5% of the sample rests with the top ten.

For the CD8 naive samples, CD45RO-negative cells were positively selected for CCR7, yielding a CD45RA+CCR7+ population from which TemRA cells were excluded. Healthy HIV-negative adults with no recently reported acute infections or vaccinations were included as donors. Every donor was a Caucasian adult residing in Nashville, Tennessee, USA. Blood was obtained by leukapheresis, after which PBMCs were separated by Ficoll-Histopaque density gradient centrifugation and cryopreserved in liquid nitrogen vapor phase. Analytical flow cytometry was used to check the purity and quantity of every magnetically sorted T cell population. Genomic DNA was isolated from every sorted fraction and measured by UV absorbance on a Nanodrop 2000c.

Sequencing was done on a sample of naive CD8+ T cells from PBMCs. What the cell subset or site label conveys for this sample: CD45RA+CCR7+. The clonotype comes from a man between 18 and 29 years old in good health. Some clones in this sample may be carry-over from other donors' samples. The rearrangement combines TRBV5-6 with TRBJ2-7, and TRBD2 matches 10 of the central bases. Here the CDR3 is given as CASSLGLAGYLGEQYF. The DNA reads TGTGCCAGCAGCTTGGGACTAGCGGGTTACCTAGGTGAGCAGTACTTC.